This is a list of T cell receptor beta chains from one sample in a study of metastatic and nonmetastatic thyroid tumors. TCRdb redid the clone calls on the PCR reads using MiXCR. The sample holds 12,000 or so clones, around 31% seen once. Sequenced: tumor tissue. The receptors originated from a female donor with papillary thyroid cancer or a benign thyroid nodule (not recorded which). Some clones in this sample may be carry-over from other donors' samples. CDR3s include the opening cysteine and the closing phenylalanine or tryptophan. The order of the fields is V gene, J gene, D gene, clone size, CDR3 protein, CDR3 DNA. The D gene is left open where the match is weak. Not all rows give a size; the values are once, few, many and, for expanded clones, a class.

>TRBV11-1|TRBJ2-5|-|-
CASSLGGAGLVLGETQYF
TGCGCCAGCAGCTTAGGGGGGGCAGGGCTCGTCCTCGGGGAGACCCAGTACTTC
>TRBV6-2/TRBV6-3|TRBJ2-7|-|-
CASRGLGHGGFDEQYF
TGTGCCAGCAGAGGGTTGGGACATGGGGGCTTTGACGAGCAGTACTTC
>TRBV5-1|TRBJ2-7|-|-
CASSLGLRSYEQYF
TGCGCCAGCAGCTTGGGATTAAGGTCTTACGAGCAGTACTTC
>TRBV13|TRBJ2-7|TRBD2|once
CASSISGGLSYEQYF
TGTGCCAGCAGCATCAGCGGGGGCCTCTCCTACGAGCAGTACTTC
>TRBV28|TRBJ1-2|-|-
CAISAAGTESGYTF
TGTGCCATCAGCGCCGCCGGGACGGAATCTGGCTACACCTTC
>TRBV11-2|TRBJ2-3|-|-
CASSLDLQGIWGSTDTQYF
TGTGCCAGCAGCTTAGATCTGCAGGGGATTTGGGGAAGCACAGATACGCAGTATTTT
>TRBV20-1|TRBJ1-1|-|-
CSARHLLGLAVNTEAFF
TGCAGTGCTAGACATTTGTTGGGGTTAGCGGTGAACACTGAAGCTTTCTTT
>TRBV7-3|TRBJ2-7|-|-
CASSLTPRGGTPYEQYF
TGTGCCAGCAGCTTAACCCCCAGAGGCGGGACGCCCTACGAGCAGTACTTC
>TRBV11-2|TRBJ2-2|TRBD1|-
CASSHLQGAGELFF
TGTGCCAGCAGCCACTTACAGGGGGCCGGGGAGCTGTTTTTT
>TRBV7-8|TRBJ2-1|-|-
CASSTYRNEQFF
TGTGCCAGCAGTACCTATAGAAATGAGCAGTTCTTC
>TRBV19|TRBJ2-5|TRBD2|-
CASSIGSGGLETQYF
TGTGCCAGTAGTATCGGGAGCGGGGGATTGGAGACCCAGTACTTC
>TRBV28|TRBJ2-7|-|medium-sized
CASSFEGFSYEQYF
TGTGCCAGCAGTTTCGAGGGGTTCTCCTACGAGCAGTACTTC
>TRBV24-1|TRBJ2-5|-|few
CATSRPDGKTQYF
TGTGCCACCAGTAGGCCAGACGGAAAGACCCAGTACTTC
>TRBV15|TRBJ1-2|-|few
CATSTELSGYTF
TGTGCCACCAGCACAGAGTTAAGTGGCTACACCTTC
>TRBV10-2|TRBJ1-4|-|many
CASSAFNEKLFF
TGCGCCAGCAGCGCATTTAATGAAAAACTGTTTTTT
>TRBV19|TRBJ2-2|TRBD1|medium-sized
CASSNSGQGGNTGELFF
TGTGCCAGTAGCAATTCAGGACAGGGAGGGAACACCGGGGAGCTGTTTTTT
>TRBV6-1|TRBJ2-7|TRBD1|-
CASIHPGQATYEQYF
TGTGCCAGCATCCACCCGGGACAGGCCACCTACGAGCAGTACTTC
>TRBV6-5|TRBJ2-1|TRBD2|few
CASSYTLLAASYNEQFF
TGTGCCAGCAGTTACACGCTACTAGCGGCTTCCTACAATGAGCAGTTCTTC
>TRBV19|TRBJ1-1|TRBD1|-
CASKGGRQGDTEAFF
TGTGCCAGTAAGGGGGGTCGACAGGGCGATACTGAAGCTTTCTTT
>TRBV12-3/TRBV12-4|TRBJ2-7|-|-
CASSFLGEQYF
TGTGCCAGCAGTTTTTTGGGTGAGCAGTACTTC
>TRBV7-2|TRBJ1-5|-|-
CASSRSRAPNQPQHF
TGTGCCAGCAGCAGATCCAGGGCTCCCAATCAGCCCCAGCATTTT
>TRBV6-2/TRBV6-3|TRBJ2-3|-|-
CASSYSRGGAQYF
TGTGCCAGCAGTTACTCGAGGGGGGGTGCGCAGTATTTT
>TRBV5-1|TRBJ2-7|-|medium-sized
CASSLAGSNYEQYF
TGCGCCAGCAGCTTGGCCGGGTCCAACTACGAGCAGTACTTC
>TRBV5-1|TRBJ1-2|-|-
CASSLEVRPPYGYTF
TGCGCCAGCAGCTTGGAGGTGAGGCCGCCTTATGGCTACACCTTC
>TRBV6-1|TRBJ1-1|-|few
CASTRIRGGGNTEAFF
TGTGCCAGCACCCGGATAAGGGGAGGAGGGAACACTGAAGCTTTCTTT
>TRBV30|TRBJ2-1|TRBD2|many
CAWRAGTSGRF
TGTGCCTGGAGGGCCGGGACTAGCGGGAGATTC
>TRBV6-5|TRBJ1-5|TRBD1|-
CASSLSQGGNQPQHF
TGTGCCAGCAGTTTGAGTCAGGGGGGCAATCAGCCCCAGCATTTT
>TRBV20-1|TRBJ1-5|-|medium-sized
CSATPGRDQPQHF
TGCAGTGCTACGCCCGGGAGGGATCAGCCCCAGCATTTT